What follows describes a single T cell receptor beta chain. It was RNA transcripts that yielded the amplified TCR beta CDR3 regions. In the first-round RT-PCR of the TCR CDR3, the HTBI primer set was used. One entry per CDR3 protein results from TCRdb running MiXCR on the multiplex PCR reads. The data hold under 350,000 distinct CDR3 sequences, with 13% observed a single time. This CDR3 is built from 15 residues. CDR1 and CDR2 (germline): LNHDA, SQIVND (reference sequence). Trimming at V came to 4 bases and at J to 3 bases, leaving 4 bases not matched to a gene. The source of the sample is a study of T cells in Graves' hyperthyroidism and ophthalmopathy. Whole-study context: Before any treatment, at initial diagnosis, peripheral blood was collected.

Patients having uncontrolled infection, another autoimmune disease, pregnancy or lactation were not included. The TCR comes from a woman aged 25 to 39 with Graves' hyperthyroidism that later progressed to Graves' ophthalmopathy. The chain combines TRBV19 with TRBJ2-1; 9 positions match TRBD1. Sample: blood. The CDR3 sequence is CASSTSTGGYNEQFF. In nucleotides, the CDR3 is TGTGCCAGTAGTACATCGACAGGGGGCTACAATGAGCAGTTCTTC.